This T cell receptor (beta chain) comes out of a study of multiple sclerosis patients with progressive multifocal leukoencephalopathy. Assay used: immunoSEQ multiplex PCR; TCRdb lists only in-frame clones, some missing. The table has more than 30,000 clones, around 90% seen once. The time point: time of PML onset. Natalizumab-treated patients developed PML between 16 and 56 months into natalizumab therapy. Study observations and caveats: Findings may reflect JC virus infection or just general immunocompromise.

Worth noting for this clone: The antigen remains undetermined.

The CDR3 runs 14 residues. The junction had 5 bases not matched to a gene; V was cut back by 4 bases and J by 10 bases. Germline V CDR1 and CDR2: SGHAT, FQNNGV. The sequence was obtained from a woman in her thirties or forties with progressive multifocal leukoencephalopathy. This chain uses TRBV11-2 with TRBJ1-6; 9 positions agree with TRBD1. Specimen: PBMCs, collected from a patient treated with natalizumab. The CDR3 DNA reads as TGTGCCAGCAGCTCACAGGGGGCAGGCTCACCCCTCCACTTT. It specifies CASSSQGAGSPLHF.